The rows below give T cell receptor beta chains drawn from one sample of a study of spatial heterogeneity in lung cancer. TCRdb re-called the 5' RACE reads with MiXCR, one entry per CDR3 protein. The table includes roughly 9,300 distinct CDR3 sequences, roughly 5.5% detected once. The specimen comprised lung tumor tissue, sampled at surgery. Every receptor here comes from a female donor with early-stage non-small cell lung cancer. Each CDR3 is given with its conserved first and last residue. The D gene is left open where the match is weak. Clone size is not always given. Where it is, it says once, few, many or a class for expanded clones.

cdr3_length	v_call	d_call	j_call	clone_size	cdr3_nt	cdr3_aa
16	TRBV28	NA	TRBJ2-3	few	TGTGCCAGCAGTCCTCGCCGGGGCTCTAGCACAGATACGCAGTATTTT	CASSPRRGSSTDTQYF
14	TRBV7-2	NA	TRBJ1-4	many	TGTGCCAGCAGCTTAGGGGGCAGGAATGAAAAACTGTTTTTT	CASSLGGRNEKLFF
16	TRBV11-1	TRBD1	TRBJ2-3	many	TGTGCCAGCAGATTTGGGACAGGGACTACGACAGATACGCAGTATTTT	CASRFGTGTTTDTQYF
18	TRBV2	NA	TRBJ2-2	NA	TGTGCCAGCAGTGAAGCCCCCCCAGGCGGGGCCTTCACCGGGGAGCTGTTTTTT	CASSEAPPGGAFTGELFF
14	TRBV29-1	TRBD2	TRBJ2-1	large	TGCAGCGTTAGCGGGGGGGCGTCCTACAATGAGCAGTTCTTC	CSVSGGASYNEQFF
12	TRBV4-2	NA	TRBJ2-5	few	TGTGCCAGCAGCAACGAGGGGGGGACCCAGTACTTC	CASSNEGGTQYF
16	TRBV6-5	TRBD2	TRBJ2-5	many	TGTGCCAGCAGTTATCGGACTAGCGGGTCCGATGAGACCCAGTACTTC	CASSYRTSGSDETQYF
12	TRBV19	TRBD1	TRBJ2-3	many	TGTGCCACCTCGGACAGGGTGGATACGCAGTATTTT	CATSDRVDTQYF
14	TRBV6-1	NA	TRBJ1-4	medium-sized	TGTGCCAGCAGCAGGGGCGGTGAACGTGAAAAACTGTTTTTT	CASSRGGEREKLFF
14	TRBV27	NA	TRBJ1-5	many	TGTGCCAGCAGTTCGACAGGCCCGGCACAGCCCCAGCATTTT	CASSSTGPAQPQHF
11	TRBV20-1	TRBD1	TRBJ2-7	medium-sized	TGCAGTGCCTCGACAGGGCCTGAGCAGTACTTC	CSASTGPEQYF
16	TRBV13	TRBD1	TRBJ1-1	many	TGTGCCAGCAGCTTAAGGAGTGAGGGGGCAAACACTGAAGCTTTCTTT	CASSLRSEGANTEAFF
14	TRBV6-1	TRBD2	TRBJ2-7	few	TGTGCCAGCAGGGTTAGCGGGAGGGCGAGCGAGCAGTACTTC	CASRVSGRASEQYF
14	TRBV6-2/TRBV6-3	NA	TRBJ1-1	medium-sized	TGTGCCAGCAGCGAAGGAGGGGGATCCACTGAAGCTTTCTTT	CASSEGGGSTEAFF
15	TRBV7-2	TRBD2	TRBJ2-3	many	TGTGCCAGCAGCTACCAAGCGGGAGGCACAGATACGCAGTATTTT	CASSYQAGGTDTQYF
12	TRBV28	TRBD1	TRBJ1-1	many	TGTGCCAGCAATGCCAGGGGGACTGAAGCTTTCTTT	CASNARGTEAFF
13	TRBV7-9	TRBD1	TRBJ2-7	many	TGTGCCAGCAGCTTAGGGACAGGGGCATTGTCATCCTTC	CASSLGTGALSSF
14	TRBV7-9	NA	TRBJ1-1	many	TGTGCCAGCAGCTTAGGGACCCGGGGAACTGAAGCTTTCTTT	CASSLGTRGTEAFF
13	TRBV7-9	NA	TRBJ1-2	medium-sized	TGTGCCAGCAGCTTAGCACAGCGGGTCGGCTACACCTTC	CASSLAQRVGYTF
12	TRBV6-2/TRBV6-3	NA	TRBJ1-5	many	TGTGCCAGCACCGAGGAGCGGCAGCCCCAGCATTTT	CASTEERQPQHF
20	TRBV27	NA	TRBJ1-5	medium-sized	TGTGCCAGCAGTTCCTTACAGGGTGTAGGAGGGAAAAATAGCAATCAGCCCCAGCATTTT	CASSSLQGVGGKNSNQPQHF
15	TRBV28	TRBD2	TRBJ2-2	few	TGTGCCAGCACCCAAGCGGGGGCCAACACCGGGGAGCTGTTTTTT	CASTQAGANTGELFF
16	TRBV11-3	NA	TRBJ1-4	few	TGTGCCAGCAGCACTTACAGGGTGCAAACTAATGAAAAACTGTTTTTT	CASSTYRVQTNEKLFF
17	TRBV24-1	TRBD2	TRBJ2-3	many	TGTGCCACCAGTGATAGCTCAGGAGCGGGGGGGAGAGATACGCAGTATTTT	CATSDSSGAGGRDTQYF
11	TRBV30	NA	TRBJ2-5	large	TGTGCCCGCCGGGGCGGTGAGACCCAGTACTTC	CARRGGETQYF
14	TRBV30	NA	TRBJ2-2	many	TGTGCCTGGAAAAGGCTAGGGAGTACCGGGGAGCTGTTTTTT	CAWKRLGSTGELFF
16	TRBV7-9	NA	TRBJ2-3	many	TGTGCCAGCAGCGCACCACGGGGGTTGAGCACAGATACGCAGTATTTT	CASSAPRGLSTDTQYF
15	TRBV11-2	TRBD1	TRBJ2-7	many	TGTGCCAGCAGCTCGTCCACAGGGGGCCCCTACGAGCAGTACTTC	CASSSSTGGPYEQYF
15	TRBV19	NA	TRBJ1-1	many	TGTGCCAGTAGTATGGTGGGGGGGCGCGGGACTGAAGCTTTCTTT	CASSMVGGRGTEAFF
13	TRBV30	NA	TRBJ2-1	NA	TGTGCCTGGAGACCCGAATCCTACAATGAGCAGTTCTTC	CAWRPESYNEQFF
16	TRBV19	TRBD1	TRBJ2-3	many	TGTGCCAGTGCCCAGAGGACAGGGGGCGGGAGAGATACGCAGTATTTT	CASAQRTGGGRDTQYF
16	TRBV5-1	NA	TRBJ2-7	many	TGCGCCAGCAGCTTGTATCCCGTGGGAGAAGCCTACGAGCAGTACTTC	CASSLYPVGEAYEQYF
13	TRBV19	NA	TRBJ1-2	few	TGTGCCAGTAGTATCCAGGGGCTCTCTGGCTACACCTTC	CASSIQGLSGYTF
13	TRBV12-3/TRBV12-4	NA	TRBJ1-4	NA	TGTGCCAGCACCCCGGGGGTTGGGGAAAAACTGTTTTTT	CASTPGVGEKLFF
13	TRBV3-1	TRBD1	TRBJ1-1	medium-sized	TGTGCCAGCAGCCAGGTATACAGGGGATCAGCTTTCTTT	CASSQVYRGSAFF
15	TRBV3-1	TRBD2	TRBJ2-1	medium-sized	TGTGCCAGCAGCCAGTCCCGGGGGGGCATCAATGAGCAGTTCTTC	CASSQSRGGINEQFF
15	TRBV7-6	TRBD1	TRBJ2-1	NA	TGTGCCAGCAGCTACCGGGACAGGGATTACGGTGAGCAGTTCTTC	CASSYRDRDYGEQFF